These T cell receptor beta chains were read from a single sample in a study of OX40 agonist ivuxolimab in advanced cancers. The protocol was immunoSEQ multiplex PCR, while the TCRdb copy is restricted to in-frame clones and leaves out a portion. The table has 130,000 or so clones, roughly nine tenths seen once. The sample in question was CD4+ or CD8+ T cells sorted from blood, obtained in a trial of the OX40 agonist ivuxolimab. The receptors originated from an adult with an advanced solid tumor such as melanoma, head and neck, liver or kidney cancer. CDR3s include the opening cysteine and the closing phenylalanine or tryptophan. The D gene is left open where the match is weak. Some rows have no size entry. The others give once, few or many, or a class for an expanded clone.

v_gene: TRBV6-1; j_gene: TRBJ2-7; d_gene: .; abundance: many; CDR3nt: TGTGCCAGCCCCCGGGACGACTTCTACGAGCAGTACTTC; CDR3aa: CASPRDDFYEQYF
v_gene: TRBV2; j_gene: TRBJ2-1; d_gene: .; abundance: .; CDR3nt: TGTGCCAGCACCCCCAACAATGAGCAGTTCTTC; CDR3aa: CASTPNNEQFF
v_gene: TRBV25-1; j_gene: TRBJ2-1; d_gene: .; abundance: .; CDR3nt: TGTGCCAGCAGTGCAGAACTTCTTAGGGATGAGCAGTTCTTC; CDR3aa: CASSAELLRDEQFF
v_gene: TRBV11-3; j_gene: TRBJ2-5; d_gene: TRBD2; abundance: .; CDR3nt: TGTGCCAGCAGCTTAGATCTTACGGCGGGAGGGAGCGGAAAGACCCAGTACTTC; CDR3aa: CASSLDLTAGGSGKTQYF
v_gene: TRBV25-1; j_gene: TRBJ2-5; d_gene: .; abundance: .; CDR3nt: TGTGCACCGCTGGGGAGGGGGTACCAAGAGACCCAGTACTTC; CDR3aa: CAPLGRGYQETQYF
v_gene: TRBV7-2; j_gene: TRBJ1-2; d_gene: TRBD1; abundance: .; CDR3nt: TGTGCCAGCAGCCTAAGTCCCGGGACAGGGGGGCACGGCTACACCTTC; CDR3aa: CASSLSPGTGGHGYTF
v_gene: TRBV6-1; j_gene: TRBJ1-3; d_gene: .; abundance: .; CDR3nt: TGTGCCAGCAGTGAAACGGGTGGCTCTGGAAACACCATATATTTT; CDR3aa: CASSETGGSGNTIYF
v_gene: TRBV18; j_gene: TRBJ2-7; d_gene: .; abundance: .; CDR3nt: TGTGCCAGCTCACCCCCGTCGGGTGAGCAGTACTTC; CDR3aa: CASSPPSGEQYF
v_gene: TRBV7-2; j_gene: TRBJ2-5; d_gene: .; abundance: .; CDR3nt: TGTGCCAGCAGCTTAGAGCCTCCGCCTGAGACCCAGTACTTC; CDR3aa: CASSLEPPPETQYF
v_gene: TRBV9; j_gene: TRBJ1-2; d_gene: .; abundance: .; CDR3nt: TGTGCCAGCAGCGTAGTCGAGAAAGCCTATGGCTACACCTTC; CDR3aa: CASSVVEKAYGYTF
v_gene: TRBV2; j_gene: TRBJ2-7; d_gene: TRBD2; abundance: .; CDR3nt: TGTGCCAGCAGCGAAGTGGGACTAGCGGGATTCGAGCAGTACTTC; CDR3aa: CASSEVGLAGFEQYF
v_gene: TRBV2; j_gene: TRBJ1-5; d_gene: .; abundance: .; CDR3nt: TGTGCCAGCAGTGAGGGTTCACAGCCCCAGCATTTT; CDR3aa: CASSEGSQPQHF
v_gene: TRBV19; j_gene: TRBJ2-1; d_gene: .; abundance: .; CDR3nt: TGTGCCGGAAGTAAGGGCGACGAGCAGTTCTTC; CDR3aa: CAGSKGDEQFF
v_gene: TRBV23-1; j_gene: TRBJ1-5; d_gene: .; abundance: .; CDR3nt: TGCGCCAGCAGTCATCTACAGGGAGATGATCAGCCCCAGCATTTT; CDR3aa: CASSHLQGDDQPQHF
v_gene: TRBV27; j_gene: TRBJ2-7; d_gene: .; abundance: .; CDR3nt: TGTGCCAGCAGTCCCATGGGGCAGTCCTACGAGCAGTACTTC; CDR3aa: CASSPMGQSYEQYF
v_gene: TRBV5-5; j_gene: TRBJ2-7; d_gene: .; abundance: .; CDR3nt: TGTGCCAGCAGCTTATTGCCAGCGTCCGACGAGCAGTACTTC; CDR3aa: CASSLLPASDEQYF
v_gene: TRBV6-5; j_gene: TRBJ1-2; d_gene: .; abundance: .; CDR3nt: TGTGCCAGCAGTTACTCCGACAGGGGCTACACCTTC; CDR3aa: CASSYSDRGYTF
v_gene: TRBV28; j_gene: TRBJ2-7; d_gene: TRBD2; abundance: .; CDR3nt: TGTGCCAGCAGCCCCGGGGGACTAGCGGGCCTCTCCTACGAGCAGTACTTC; CDR3aa: CASSPGGLAGLSYEQYF
v_gene: TRBV19; j_gene: TRBJ1-2; d_gene: .; abundance: .; CDR3nt: TGTGCCAGTAGGGACTTCTATGGCTACACCTTC; CDR3aa: CASRDFYGYTF
v_gene: TRBV6-5; j_gene: TRBJ1-5; d_gene: TRBD1; abundance: .; CDR3nt: TGTGCCAGCAGTTCAGGGGGCGGTCAGCCCCAGCATTTT; CDR3aa: CASSSGGGQPQHF
v_gene: TRBV9; j_gene: TRBJ1-5; d_gene: .; abundance: once; CDR3nt: TGTGCCAGCAGCGTAGAAGGGCAGGGCGGACAGCCCCAGCATTTT; CDR3aa: CASSVEGQGGQPQHF
v_gene: TRBV27; j_gene: TRBJ1-1; d_gene: .; abundance: .; CDR3nt: TGTGCCAGCAGTGATACCGGGACAAGAATGAACACTGAAGCTTTCTTT; CDR3aa: CASSDTGTRMNTEAFF
v_gene: TRBV18; j_gene: TRBJ1-5; d_gene: TRBD1; abundance: once; CDR3nt: TGTGCCAGCTCACCACGGGACGGGACAGGGGACCAGCCCCAGCATTTT; CDR3aa: CASSPRDGTGDQPQHF
v_gene: TRBV27; j_gene: TRBJ1-3; d_gene: .; abundance: .; CDR3nt: TGTGCCAGCAGTTTATTGTTTCGTGGAACTGGAAACACCATATATTTT; CDR3aa: CASSLLFRGTGNTIYF
v_gene: TRBV6-5; j_gene: TRBJ2-5; d_gene: TRBD2; abundance: .; CDR3nt: TGTGCCAGCAGTCCGGGACTACTCTCAGGGGAGACCCAGTACTTC; CDR3aa: CASSPGLLSGETQYF
v_gene: TRBV2; j_gene: TRBJ1-1; d_gene: TRBD1; abundance: .; CDR3nt: TGTGCCAGCAGTGTGGACAGGGGGATCATCGGCACTGAAGCTTTCTTT; CDR3aa: CASSVDRGIIGTEAFF
v_gene: TRBV7-9; j_gene: TRBJ1-5; d_gene: .; abundance: few; CDR3nt: TGTGCCAGCAGCTCCGAATATCAGCCCCAGCATTTT; CDR3aa: CASSSEYQPQHF
v_gene: TRBV11-3; j_gene: TRBJ1-5; d_gene: .; abundance: .; CDR3nt: TGTGCCAGCAACGTCGAGGGTAATAGCAATCAGCCCCAGCATTTT; CDR3aa: CASNVEGNSNQPQHF
v_gene: TRBV6-5; j_gene: TRBJ2-2; d_gene: .; abundance: .; CDR3nt: TGTGCCAGCAGTTACTCGACTAGTCCCGGGGAGCTGTTTTTT; CDR3aa: CASSYSTSPGELFF
v_gene: TRBV19; j_gene: TRBJ2-1; d_gene: TRBD2; abundance: .; CDR3nt: TGTGCCAGCAGCGTTAGCGGGATTGCTACCCTAAATGAGCAGTTCTTC; CDR3aa: CASSVSGIATLNEQFF
v_gene: TRBV30; j_gene: TRBJ2-1; d_gene: .; abundance: .; CDR3nt: TGTGCCTGGAGTGTAGGAGCTTACAATGAGCAGTTCTTC; CDR3aa: CAWSVGAYNEQFF
v_gene: TRBV11-2; j_gene: TRBJ2-3; d_gene: TRBD1; abundance: .; CDR3nt: TGTGCCAGCAGCTTTACCGGGACAGCCACAGATACGCAGTATTTT; CDR3aa: CASSFTGTATDTQYF
v_gene: TRBV9; j_gene: TRBJ2-2; d_gene: TRBD1; abundance: .; CDR3nt: TGTGCCAGCAGCCCCGGACAGGTTCGAACCGGGGAGCTGTTTTTT; CDR3aa: CASSPGQVRTGELFF
v_gene: TRBV4-1; j_gene: TRBJ2-3; d_gene: .; abundance: .; CDR3nt: TGCGCCAGCAGCCATCCTAGCGATAGCACAGATACGCAGTATTTT; CDR3aa: CASSHPSDSTDTQYF
v_gene: TRBV9; j_gene: TRBJ1-2; d_gene: .; abundance: .; CDR3nt: TGTGCCAGCAGCCCAACTGGGGGGAACTATGGCTACACCTTC; CDR3aa: CASSPTGGNYGYTF
v_gene: TRBV30; j_gene: TRBJ1-5; d_gene: .; abundance: few; CDR3nt: TGTGCCTGGAGTGGAGGCCACAATCAGCCCCAGCATTTT; CDR3aa: CAWSGGHNQPQHF
v_gene: TRBV28; j_gene: TRBJ2-1; d_gene: .; abundance: .; CDR3nt: TGTGCCAGCAGTTTACCCTCCAGGGGAAGTGAGCAGTTCTTC; CDR3aa: CASSLPSRGSEQFF
v_gene: TRBV19; j_gene: TRBJ2-2; d_gene: .; abundance: .; CDR3nt: TGTGCCAGTAGTATTGGCCAGGGCAACACCGGGGAGCTGTTTTTT; CDR3aa: CASSIGQGNTGELFF
v_gene: TRBV19; j_gene: TRBJ1-3; d_gene: TRBD1; abundance: .; CDR3nt: TGTGCCAGCTACAGGGGCAGATTCTCTCTTGGAAGCACCATATATTTT; CDR3aa: CASYRGRFSLGSTIYF
v_gene: TRBV27; j_gene: TRBJ2-5; d_gene: TRBD2; abundance: .; CDR3nt: TGTGCCAGCAGTTTTCTGGGGAGGGAAGAGACCCAGTACTTC; CDR3aa: CASSFLGREETQYF
v_gene: TRBV5-4; j_gene: TRBJ2-3; d_gene: .; abundance: .; CDR3nt: TGTGCCAGCAGCCACGGCGGGGATACGCAGTATTTT; CDR3aa: CASSHGGDTQYF
v_gene: TRBV25-1; j_gene: TRBJ1-2; d_gene: .; abundance: .; CDR3nt: TGTGCCAGCAGTGAATCAACCGTTAACTATGGCTACACCTTC; CDR3aa: CASSESTVNYGYTF
v_gene: TRBV28; j_gene: TRBJ1-5; d_gene: .; abundance: .; CDR3nt: TGTGCCAGCAGTTTATACAGCATAAATAGCAATCAGCCCCAGCATTTT; CDR3aa: CASSLYSINSNQPQHF
v_gene: TRBV7-9; j_gene: TRBJ1-2; d_gene: .; abundance: .; CDR3nt: TGTGCCAGCAGCTTAGCACAGGGCTATGGCTACACCTTC; CDR3aa: CASSLAQGYGYTF
v_gene: TRBV29-1; j_gene: TRBJ1-1; d_gene: .; abundance: .; CDR3nt: TGCAGCGTTGAAACGGGGGGCAGGGCGGTTACTGAAGCTTTCTTT; CDR3aa: CSVETGGRAVTEAFF
v_gene: TRBV5-1; j_gene: TRBJ2-2; d_gene: .; abundance: .; CDR3nt: TGCGCCAGCTCCAGGGGGACTCCGCGAAACACCGGGGAGCTGTTTTTT; CDR3aa: CASSRGTPRNTGELFF
v_gene: TRBV5-1; j_gene: TRBJ1-4; d_gene: .; abundance: .; CDR3nt: TGCGCCAGCAGCTTGGCACGGCGTGTGGAAGAAAAACTGTTTTTT; CDR3aa: CASSLARRVEEKLFF
v_gene: TRBV14; j_gene: TRBJ2-7; d_gene: TRBD2; abundance: .; CDR3nt: TGTGCCAGCAGCCGGACTAGAACCCTCTCCGAGCAGTACTTC; CDR3aa: CASSRTRTLSEQYF
v_gene: TRBV5-6; j_gene: TRBJ1-5; d_gene: .; abundance: .; CDR3nt: TGTGCCAGCAGCTTGCGAAGGTATAGCAATCAGCCCCAGCATTTT; CDR3aa: CASSLRRYSNQPQHF
v_gene: TRBV6-6; j_gene: TRBJ2-3; d_gene: .; abundance: .; CDR3nt: TGTGCCAGCAGTCCCCCTGCCACAGATACGCAGTATTTT; CDR3aa: CASSPPATDTQYF
v_gene: TRBV19; j_gene: TRBJ1-2; d_gene: .; abundance: .; CDR3nt: TGTGCCAGTAGTCCGCGGACAGAATCCTATGGCTACACCTTC; CDR3aa: CASSPRTESYGYTF
v_gene: TRBV15; j_gene: TRBJ1-1; d_gene: .; abundance: .; CDR3nt: TGTGCCACCAGGAGTGGGAGAGCAGGGGCGTCGAACACTGAAGCTTTCTTT; CDR3aa: CATRSGRAGASNTEAFF
v_gene: TRBV28; j_gene: TRBJ2-7; d_gene: .; abundance: .; CDR3nt: TGTGCCAGCAGTTTAAGAAACGAGCAGTACTTC; CDR3aa: CASSLRNEQYF
v_gene: TRBV6-1; j_gene: TRBJ2-3; d_gene: TRBD1; abundance: .; CDR3nt: TGTGCCAGCATAACCGCACAGGGGGAAGATACGCAGTATTTT; CDR3aa: CASITAQGEDTQYF
v_gene: TRBV27; j_gene: TRBJ2-7; d_gene: TRBD1; abundance: .; CDR3nt: TGTGCCAGCAGCCTGGGGACAGGGGGCCCCTACGAGCAGTACTTC; CDR3aa: CASSLGTGGPYEQYF